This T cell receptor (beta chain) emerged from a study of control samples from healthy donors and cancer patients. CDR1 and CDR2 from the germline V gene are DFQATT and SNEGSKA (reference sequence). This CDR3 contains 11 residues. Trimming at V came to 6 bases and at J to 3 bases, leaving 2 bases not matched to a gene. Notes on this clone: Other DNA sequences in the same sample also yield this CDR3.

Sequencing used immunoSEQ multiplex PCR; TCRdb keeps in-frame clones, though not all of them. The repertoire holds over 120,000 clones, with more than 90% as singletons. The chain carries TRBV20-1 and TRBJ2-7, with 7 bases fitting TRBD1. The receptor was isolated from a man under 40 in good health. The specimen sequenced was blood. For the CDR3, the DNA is TGCAGTGCACGACAGGGCTACGAGCAGTACTTC. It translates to CSARQGYEQYF.